The 27 T cell receptor beta chains given below trace back to one sample, sequenced in a study of shared clonotypes between healthy human individuals. This table comes from immunoSEQ multiplex PCR, and its TCRdb copy is limited to in-frame clones, with some not included. The table lists 2 million to 2.5 million clones, about 92% of them singletons. The source material was naive CD4+ T cells from PBMCs. This sample's subset: CD45RA+ positively selected. These receptors were obtained from a man in his late teens or twenties in good health. Some clones in this sample may be carry-over from other donors' samples.

The J gene is TRBJ2-3, the V gene TRBV5-1, with 8 positions matching TRBD2. The CDR3 length is 15 residues. The V and J ends lost 6 bases and 7 bases, in that order; junction bases with no gene match: 13. Germline V gives CDR1 SGHRS, CDR2 YFSETQ. CDR3 protein: CASMIGTSGVYTQYF. The CDR3 nucleotides read TGCGCCAGCATGATTGGGACTAGTGGGGTTTATACGCAGTATTTT.

The chain uses TRBV5-4 and TRBJ2-5; 8 bases are shared with TRBD2. Trimming took 0 bases from V and 4 from J; bases not matched to a gene: 8. There are 16 residues in the CDR3. Germline values: CDR1 SGHNT, CDR2 YYREEE (reference sequence). The CDR3 DNA is TGTGCCAGCAGCTTGGCCGGGAGGGTCTCCCCAGAGACCCAGTACTTC. This sequence encodes CASSLAGRVSPETQYF.

The genes are TRBV7-2 and TRBJ2-7, with TRBD2 matching over 8 bases. The CDR3 has 19 residues. Germline trimming cut 0 bases from V and 1 base from J; bases unmatched to any gene: 14. The germline CDR1 and CDR2 sequences are SGHTA and FQGNSA. CDR3 sequence (DNA): TGTGCCAGCAGCTTAGCGCCAGCGGGAGCTGGGGATTTTTCCTACGAGCAGTACTTC. It encodes CASSLAPAGAGDFSYEQYF.

The gene calls are TRBV11-3 and TRBJ1-6; possibly TRBD1 for D (5 bases). Germline V lookup: CDR1 SGHNT, CDR2 YENEEA. CDR3 size: 16 residues. Trimming cost V 3 bases and J 0 bases, with 9 bases left between them. The CDR3 DNA sequence: TGTGCCAGCAGCTTGGGGGGGAGCTCCTATAATTCACCCCTCCACTTT. Its translation: CASSLGGSSYNSPLHF.

V usage is TRBV9 and J usage is TRBJ2-5, with 8 bases fitting TRBD2. Trimming took 0 bases from V and 2 from J; bases not matched to a gene: 6. Germline V gene lookup returns CDR1 SGDLS and CDR2 YYNGEE. The CDR3 has 16 residues. CDR3 residues: CASSVGASGHQETQYF. CDR3 DNA: TGTGCCAGCAGCGTAGGGGCTAGCGGGCATCAAGAGACCCAGTACTTC. Full variable domain (outside the CDR3, taken from reference TRBV9 and TRBJ2-5): DSGVTQTPKHLITATGQRVTLRCSPRSGDLSVYWYQQSLDQGLQFLIQYYNGEERAKGNILERFSAQQFPDLHSELNLSSLELGDSALYFCASSVGASGHQETQYFGPGTRLLVL.

A single count supports this clone. This sample also contains other DNA sequences that code for the same CDR3. The V call is TRBV28, the J call TRBJ1-2; D possibly corresponds to TRBD1 (6 bases). The CDR3 sequence is 13 residues long. The germline gives CDR1 MDHEN, CDR2 SYDVKM. Trimming took 2 bases from V and 5 from J, leaving 9 bases between them. The CDR3 loop is CASSLLQGYGYTF. The CDR3 DNA follows: TGTGCCAGCAGTTTACTGCAGGGGTATGGCTACACCTTC.

The chain employs TRBV7-8 and TRBJ2-7, with TRBD2 identical over 10 bases. Looked up from germline, CDR1 is SGHVS and CDR2 is FQNEAQ. Trimming removed 5 bases from V and 1 base from J; junction bases left unmatched: 20. This CDR3 comprises 20 residues. CDR3 nucleotides: TGTGCCAGCAGCGCCTGGTTCCTTGTGGGGACTAGCGAAATTTCCTACGAGCAGTACTTC. Its translation: CASSAWFLVGTSEISYEQYF.

The chain carries TRBV5-1 and TRBJ2-7, with a possible D match to TRBD2 (5 bases). Germline V gene lookup returns CDR1 SGHRS and CDR2 YFSETQ. The ends were cut back, 0 bases at V and 5 bases at J, with 21 bases in the middle. This CDR3 is built from 17 residues. DNA of the CDR3: TGCGCCAGCAGCTTGGTAGGGTTTAGCGATTACGGAAACGAGCAGTACTTC. Its protein product is CASSLVGFSDYGNEQYF.

The gene calls are TRBV6-1 and TRBJ2-2; D uncertain. The CDR3 length is 13 residues. Germline CDR1 and CDR2: MNHNS and SASEGT. V shed 6 bases and J shed 2 bases, with 7 bases lying between them. CDR3 nucleotides: TGTGCCAGCAGAGTCATTAACACCGGGGAGCTGTTTTTT. Amino acid sequence: CASRVINTGELFF.

The CDR3 DNA is TGTGCCAGCAGTTTCCCCTCGGACTCGGGGCTGGCGCACGAGCAGTACTTC. Translating it yields CASSFPSDSGLAHEQYF. This chain joins TRBV28 and TRBJ2-7; D may correspond to TRBD1 or TRBD2 (5 bases each). Germline values: CDR1 MDHEN, CDR2 SYDVKM. The germline V and J ends were trimmed by 3 bases and 5 bases, with 23 bases remaining between them. The CDR3 has 17 residues.

The rearrangement links TRBV28 to TRBJ1-4; 8 bases fit TRBD1. CDR3 length: 16 residues. J was trimmed by 2 bases and V by 5 bases; bases with no gene match: 7. CDR1 MDHEN and CDR2 SYDVKM come from the germline V gene. This CDR3 reads CASSPNNRGTNEKLFF. The CDR3 nucleotides read TGTGCCAGCAGTCCCAACAACAGGGGGACTAATGAAAAACTGTTTTTT.

This clone was counted once. The rearrangement uses TRBV5-4 and TRBJ1-2, with 9 bases matching TRBD1. Trimming at V came to 0 bases and at J to 10 bases, leaving 7 bases not matched to a gene. The length of the CDR3 is 14 residues. Germline-derived CDR1 and CDR2 are SGHNT and YYREEE (reference sequence). In nucleotides, the CDR3 is TGTGCCAGCAGCTTGGGACCGGGACAGGGATTCTACACCTTC. Its translation is CASSLGPGQGFYTF.

J is TRBJ2-4 and V is TRBV6-1, with D possibly matching TRBD1 (5 bases). CDR1 and CDR2 (germline): MNHNS, SASEGT. There are 13 residues in the CDR3. The ends were cut back, 5 bases at V and 9 bases at J, with 14 bases in the middle. This CDR3 is CASSSPYRSIQYF. Here the CDR3 DNA reads TGTGCCAGCAGTAGTCCGTACAGGAGCATTCAGTACTTC.

For the CDR3, the DNA is TGTGCCATCCGTTCCGGGGGAGATACGCAGTATTTT. It codes for CAIRSGGDTQYF. This sequence joins TRBV10-3 and TRBJ2-3; D is perhaps TRBD2 (6 bases). Trimming left V 8 bases short and J 5 bases short, with 11 bases between. This CDR3 has 12 residues. Germline CDR1 and CDR2: ENHRY and SYGVKD.

V is TRBV19 and J is TRBJ2-5, with 7 positions matching TRBD2. Looked up from germline, CDR1 is LNHDA and CDR2 is SQIVND (reference sequence). V lost 6 bases to trimming and J lost 5 bases; unmatched junction nucleotides: 12. This CDR3 region has 15 residues. CDR3 in amino acids: CASSPGVWGGETQYF. The CDR3, as DNA: TGTGCCAGTAGCCCCGGAGTGTGGGGGGGGGAGACCCAGTACTTC.

This sequence joins TRBV7-2 and TRBJ2-3; D not certain. The CDR3 runs 13 residues. The germline CDR1 and CDR2 sequences are SGHTA and FQGNSA. The V end lost 2 bases, the J end lost 4 bases, and 7 bases lay between the germline ends. In DNA, the CDR3 is TGTGCCAGCAGCTTAACACACGCAGATACGCAGTATTTT. Its protein is CASSLTHADTQYF.

The genes are TRBV12-5 and TRBJ2-7; D may be TRBD2 (7 bases). Trimming stripped 0 bases from V and 3 bases from J, with 21 bases between. Looked up from germline, CDR1 is LGHNT and CDR2 is FRNRAP. This CDR3 is 18 amino acids long. The CDR3 spells CASGLVGPKAGAGYEQYF. CDR3 nucleotide sequence: TGTGCTAGTGGTTTGGTAGGCCCGAAGGCGGGGGCGGGCTACGAGCAGTACTTC.

J is TRBJ2-1 and V is TRBV10-3, with a weak D call TRBD2 (6 bases). The ends were cut back, 10 bases at V and 0 bases at J, with 13 bases in the middle. CDR1 and CDR2 from the germline V gene are ENHRY and SYGVKD. The CDR3 is 14 amino acids. The CDR3 spells CATQAGSSYNEQFF. In DNA, the CDR3 is TGTGCCACCCAGGCGGGGAGCTCCTACAATGAGCAGTTCTTC.

The rearrangement links TRBV9 to TRBJ1-3; D unclear. The germline V and J ends were trimmed by 7 bases and 1 base, with 6 bases remaining between them. Germline V gives CDR1 SGDLS, CDR2 YYNGEE. This CDR3 spans 12 amino acids. CDR3 sequence: CASSRSGNTIYF. DNA of the CDR3: TGTGCCAGCTCGCGGTCTGGAAACACCATATATTTT.

The chain's CDR3 is CASRTGDNSPLHF. For the CDR3, the DNA is TGTGCCAGCAGGACAGGGGATAATTCACCCCTCCACTTT. The genes are TRBV6-5 and TRBJ1-6; TRBD1 matches 8 bases. The CDR3 sequence is 13 residues long. Germline V gene sequence: CDR1 MNHEY, CDR2 SVGAGI. With 6 bases clipped from V and 5 bases from J, the junction kept 0 bases outside the gene matches.

This rearrangement joins TRBV28 to TRBJ2-3; TRBD2 matches at 10 bases. Germline trimming cut 6 bases from V and 11 bases from J; bases unmatched to any gene: 5. The germline gives CDR1 MDHEN, CDR2 SYDVKM. The CDR3 sequence is 12 residues long. CDR3 coding DNA: TGTGCCAGCAGAGGAAGCGGGAGGGAGCAGTATTTT. It specifies CASRGSGREQYF.

The chain couples TRBV5-4 to TRBJ2-1; 7 nucleotides agree with TRBD2. CDR1 SGHNT and CDR2 YYREEE come from the germline V gene (reference sequence). The CDR3 contains 13 residues. After removal of 4 bases from V and 6 bases from J, the junction contained 4 bases not matched to a gene. CDR3 amino acids: CASSPGGVNEQFF. The CDR3 nucleotides are TGTGCCAGCAGCCCTGGGGGGGTCAATGAGCAGTTCTTC. Combining the CDR3 with reference TRBV5-4 and TRBJ2-1 gives the whole variable domain ETGVTQSPTHLIKTRGQQVTLRCSSQSGHNTVSWYQQALGQGPQFIFQYYREEENGRGNFPPRFSGLQFPNYSSELNVNALELDDSALYLCASSPGGVNEQFFGPGTRLTVL.

The genes are TRBV5-4 and TRBJ2-7, with 10 bases that match TRBD2. The germline gives CDR1 SGHNT, CDR2 YYREEE (reference sequence). Trimming removed 7 bases from V and 2 bases from J; junction bases left unmatched: 12. The CDR3 loop spans 16 amino acids. CDR3 region: CASSKKAGGPPYEQYF. The CDR3 DNA sequence: TGTGCCAGCTCGAAGAAAGCGGGAGGGCCCCCCTACGAGCAGTACTTC.

This clone was picked up one time. At the DNA level, this CDR3 is encoded by other sequences in the same sample as well. The gene calls are TRBV15 and TRBJ2-3; D is unresolved. The CDR3 is 15 amino acids. The germline V and J ends were trimmed by 0 bases and 1 base, with 8 bases remaining between them. Germline V gives CDR1 LNHNV, CDR2 YYDKDF (reference sequence). The CDR3, as DNA: TGTGCCACCAGCAGAGATGGTAAGGGCACAGATACGCAGTATTTT. Protein sequence: CATSRDGKGTDTQYF.

The chain employs TRBV5-6 and TRBJ2-7, with D tentatively TRBD1 or TRBD2 (5 bases each). The V end was cut by 4 bases, the J end by 0 bases, with 11 bases between. CDR3 length equals 14 residues. Per the germline V gene, CDR1 is SGHDT and CDR2 is YYEEEE. As DNA, the CDR3 is TGTGCCAGCAGCGGGGACGGCAGCTCCTACGAGCAGTACTTC. It is translated as CASSGDGSSYEQYF. Using reference TRBV5-6 and TRBJ2-7 for the parts outside the CDR3, the full variable domain is DAGVTQSPTHLIKTRGQQVTLRCSPKSGHDTVSWYQQALGQGPQFIFQYYEEEERQRGNFPDRFSGHQFPNYSSELNVNALLLGDSALYLCASSGDGSSYEQYFGPGTRLTVT.

The chain recombines TRBV28 with TRBJ1-3; D remains unclear. This CDR3 is 14 amino acids long. The V gene lost 9 bases and the J gene lost 0 bases, with 12 bases spanning the gap. Germline CDR1 is MDHEN and CDR2 is SYDVKM. As DNA, the CDR3 is TGTGCCAGTAACAGCGAGTACTCTGGAAACACCATATATTTT. This translates into CASNSEYSGNTIYF.

This clone was seen a handful of times. Other DNA sequences in the sample encode the same CDR3. The genes are TRBV14 and TRBJ2-2; D uncertain. Germline V lookup: CDR1 SGHDN, CDR2 FVKESK. The CDR3 spans 14 residues. V was trimmed by 1 base and J by 2 bases, leaving 5 bases between them. CDR3 protein: CASSQARNTGELFF. CDR3 in DNA: TGTGCCAGCAGCCAAGCTCGAAACACCGGGGAGCTGTTTTTT.